Below are 29 T cell receptor beta chains sequenced from a single sample in a study of T cell changes during pregnancy in multiple sclerosis. Profiled with immunoSEQ multiplex PCR; TCRdb holds only in-frame clones, not every one. The table shows approximately 40,000 clones, with 92% occurring only once. This specimen was CD4+ T cells from peripheral blood mononuclear cells, taken in the third trimester of pregnancy. These TCRs come from a female donor with multiple sclerosis, enrolled in a pregnancy study.

With regard to this clone: At one end, the junction sequence differs from germline, possibly due to a read error. This rearrangement joins TRBV5-5 to TRBJ2-5; a possible D gene is TRBD1 (6 bases). Germline V gene sequence: CDR1 SGHKS, CDR2 YYEKEE (reference sequence). The CDR3 runs to 15 residues. The CDR3 nucleotides read TGTGCCAGCACCTTGATTGGACAGATACAAGAGACCCAGTACTTC. Protein sequence: CASTLIGQIQETQYF.

The chain links TRBV19 to TRBJ1-5; no clear D gene. The length of the CDR3 is 11 residues. V was cut by 11 bases and J by 5 bases, with 10 bases left in between. Looked up from germline, CDR1 is LNHDA and CDR2 is SQIVND (reference sequence). The DNA for the CDR3 is TGTGCCCGTGACGGGGATCAGCCCCAGCATTTT. Protein product: CARDGDQPQHF.

The V gene is TRBV5-1, the J gene TRBJ2-1; 7 bases fit TRBD2. Germline V gives CDR1 SGHRS, CDR2 YFSETQ. The CDR3 runs to 15 residues. The trim removed 4 bases at V and 2 bases at J, leaving 6 bases unmatched. CDR3 DNA: TGCGCCAGCAGCGCCGGGACTACTGCCTACAATGAGCAGTTCTTC. This codes for CASSAGTTAYNEQFF. Supplemented by reference TRBV5-1 and TRBJ2-1, the full variable domain reads KAGVTQTPRYLIKTRGQQVTLSCSPISGHRSVSWYQQTPGQGLQFLFEYFSETQRNKGNFPGRFSGRQFSNSRSEMNVSTLELGDSALYLCASSAGTTAYNEQFFGPGTRLTVL.

The count of this clone is one. The V and J genes are TRBV10-3 and TRBJ2-7, with TRBD1 matching 7 bases. The CDR3 covers 15 residues. In germline, CDR1 is ENHRY, CDR2 SYGVKD. J was trimmed by 3 bases and V by 5 bases; bases with no gene match: 10. The CDR3 DNA follows: TGTGCCATCAGTACCCGACAGGGCCTACTCTACGAGCAGTACTTC. It yields the protein CAISTRQGLLYEQYF.

The chain recombines TRBV2 with TRBJ2-2; D is undetermined. This CDR3 has 16 amino acids. V lost 2 bases and J 1 base, leaving 11 bases between the germline ends. Germline V CDR1 and CDR2: SNHLY, FYNNEI. The chain's CDR3 is CASSEFSSLNTGELFF. For the CDR3, the DNA is TGTGCCAGCAGTGAATTTAGTTCCCTGAACACCGGGGAGCTGTTTTTT.

V usage is TRBV11-2 and J usage is TRBJ1-3; D ambiguous. There are 15 residues in the CDR3. Trimming left V 5 bases short and J 4 bases short, with 15 bases between. The germline V gene has CDR1 SGHAT and CDR2 FQNNGV. The CDR3 here is CASSPPGFVGNTIYF. The CDR3 bases are TGTGCCAGCAGCCCCCCCGGGTTTGTAGGAAACACCATATATTTT.

This clone is a singleton in its sample. The chain uses TRBV18 and TRBJ1-2; 7 nucleotides line up with TRBD1. Germline-derived CDR1 and CDR2 are KGHSH and LQKENI. J lost 5 bases, V lost 2 bases, and 11 bases had no gene match. The CDR3 covers 16 residues. CDR3 sequence reads: CASSPTNRGVEYGYTF. In nucleotides, the CDR3 is TGTGCCAGCTCACCAACGAACAGGGGAGTGGAATATGGCTACACCTTC.

This rearrangement joins TRBV28 to TRBJ1-1; possibly TRBD1 for D (6 bases). There are 13 residues in the CDR3. Germline V gene data show CDR1 as MDHEN and CDR2 as SYDVKM. V lost 11 bases to trimming and J lost 4 bases, with 17 bases between them. CDR3 sequence: CASRGTGFTEAFF. As DNA, the CDR3 is TGTGCCTCCAGGGGTACAGGGTTCACTGAAGCTTTCTTT.

The V and J genes are TRBV10-1 and TRBJ1-2, with 12 nucleotides matching TRBD1. Germline V CDR1 and CDR2: WNHNN, SYGVQD (reference sequence). This CDR3 contains 15 residues. Trimming at V came to 6 bases and at J to 8 bases, leaving 10 bases not matched to a gene. CDR3 in amino acids: CASSSGTGGVRGYTF. The CDR3 DNA reads TGCGCCAGCAGCTCCGGGACAGGGGGCGTGAGGGGCTACACCTTC.

J is TRBJ1-2 and V is TRBV2, with D perhaps TRBD1 (6 bases). The CDR3 has 15 residues. Per germline, CDR1 SNHLY and CDR2 FYNNEI. V was pared by 2 bases and J by 8 bases, with 18 bases between. CDR3: CASSERGTRHRGYTF. The CDR3 DNA sequence: TGTGCCAGCAGTGAAAGGGGGACAAGGCACCGGGGCTACACCTTC.

The chain employs TRBV4-3 and TRBJ2-2; D may be TRBD1 (6 bases). V shed 4 bases and J shed 3 bases, with 12 bases lying between them. Germline-derived CDR1 and CDR2 are LGHNA and YSLEER. CDR3 size: 15 residues. CDR3 coding DNA: TGCGCCAGCAGCCGCCGGGACAAAGACACCGGGGAGCTGTTTTTT. This gives the protein CASSRRDKDTGELFF.

This clone was recorded only once. V gene TRBV27 combines with J gene TRBJ2-7; D might be TRBD2 (6 bases). CDR3 length equals 17 residues. V was cut by 1 base and J by 0 bases, with 16 bases left in between. Germline CDR1 is MNHEY and CDR2 is SMNVEV (reference sequence). CDR3 region: CASSLWAVGGNSYEQYF. The CDR3 coding sequence is TGTGCCAGCAGTTTATGGGCAGTTGGAGGGAACTCCTACGAGCAGTACTTC.

To note about this clone: The junction differs from germline at one of its ends, possibly a read error. This chain connects TRBV7-7 to TRBJ2-1, with TRBD2 matching 11 bases. Germline CDR1 SSHAT, CDR2 FNYEAQ (reference sequence). The CDR3 consists of 18 residues. The CDR3 here is CASSLALSGRAPSNEQFF. CDR3 bases: TGTGCTAGCAGCTTAGCGCTTAGCGGGAGGGCCCCCTCAAATGAGCAGTTCTTC.

In this sample, this clone turned up once. The gene calls are TRBV10-3 and TRBJ1-5, with D maybe TRBD1 (6 bases). Germline V gene data show CDR1 as ENHRY and CDR2 as SYGVKD. This CDR3 region has 15 residues. V shed 0 bases and J shed 7 bases, with 13 bases lying between them. This chain's CDR3 is CAISESKGGRQPQHF. CDR3 in DNA: TGTGCCATCAGTGAGTCGAAGGGGGGGCGACAGCCCCAGCATTTT.

This sequence joins TRBV5-6 and TRBJ2-7, with 11 bases fitting TRBD2. Per germline, CDR1 SGHDT and CDR2 YYEEEE. This CDR3 spans 14 amino acids. The J segment lost 6 bases and the V segment lost 4 bases, leaving 6 bases of the junction unmatched. The CDR3 spells CASSTSGSLSEQYF. Written as DNA, the CDR3 is TGTGCCAGCAGCACTAGCGGGAGTTTGAGCGAGCAGTACTTC. The full variable domain, its missing parts supplied by reference TRBV5-6 and TRBJ2-7, is DAGVTQSPTHLIKTRGQQVTLRCSPKSGHDTVSWYQQALGQGPQFIFQYYEEEERQRGNFPDRFSGHQFPNYSSELNVNALLLGDSALYLCASSTSGSLSEQYFGPGTRLTVT.

This chain joins TRBV5-5 and TRBJ1-5, with D unresolved. CDR1 and CDR2 (germline): SGHKS, YYEKEE (reference sequence). Trimming took 4 bases from V and 7 from J, leaving 18 bases between them. The CDR3 length is 15 residues. CDR3 bases: TGTGCCAGCAGCCCACGCGACGGGTTTGGACAGCCCCAGCATTTT. Protein: CASSPRDGFGQPQHF.

V is TRBV19 and J is TRBJ2-1, with 7 bases lining up with TRBD1. The CDR3 is 13 amino acids. Germline assignment: CDR1 LNHDA and CDR2 SQIVND (reference sequence). V lost 6 bases to trimming and J lost 9 bases; unmatched junction nucleotides: 8. CDR3 DNA sequence: TGTGCCAGTAGCGGGACAAGGGACAGTGAGCAGTTCTTC. This codes for CASSGTRDSEQFF.

The chain is built from TRBV4-2 and TRBJ2-7; 11 nucleotides agree with TRBD2. Germline loops: CDR1 LGHNA, CDR2 YNFKEQ. Trimming took 0 bases from V and 3 from J; bases not matched to a gene: 4. This CDR3 has 16 amino acids. In DNA, the CDR3 is TGTGCCAGCAGCCAAGAAGGGACTAGCGGATACTACGAGCAGTACTTC. As protein: CASSQEGTSGYYEQYF.

The chain uses TRBV19 and TRBJ2-3; TRBD2 matches at 9 bases. The CDR3 has 18 amino acids. The V and J ends lost 1 base and 0 bases, in that order; junction bases with no gene match: 8. CDR1 LNHDA and CDR2 SQIVND come from the germline V gene (reference sequence). CDR3 in DNA: TGTGCCAGTAGTATAGGACTAGCGGAGCCTACTAGCACAGATACGCAGTATTTT. This encodes CASSIGLAEPTSTDTQYF.

The V and J genes are TRBV30 and TRBJ1-1; maybe TRBD1 (5 bases). This CDR3 comprises 15 residues. Trimming left V 5 bases short and J 1 base short, with 17 bases between. Germline-derived CDR1 and CDR2 are GTSNPN and SVGIG (reference sequence). CDR3 residues: CAWGSWGRANTEAFF. CDR3 nucleotides: TGTGCCTGGGGATCATGGGGCAGGGCGAACACTGAAGCTTTCTTT.

This chain links TRBV5-6 with TRBJ2-3; D perhaps matches TRBD1 (6 bases). The CDR3 spans 16 residues. Trimming shortened V by 5 bases and J by 0 bases, and 16 bases separated the two germline ends. Per germline, CDR1 SGHDT and CDR2 YYEEEE. The CDR3 loop reads CASRSIGQSSTDTQYF. The CDR3 nucleotides read TGTGCCAGCAGATCAATTGGACAGTCTAGCACAGATACGCAGTATTTT.

J is TRBJ1-3 and V is TRBV30; D remains unclear. Per germline, CDR1 GTSNPN and CDR2 SVGIG (reference sequence). The CDR3 totals 12 residues. V lost 4 bases and J 3 bases, leaving 7 bases between the germline ends. DNA of the CDR3: TGTGCCTGGATCACGGGTGGAAACACCATATATTTT. Its translation is CAWITGGNTIYF. The entire variable domain, with the rest obtained from reference TRBV30 and TRBJ1-3, is as follows: SQTIHQWPATLVQPVGSPLSLECTVEGTSNPNLYWYRQAAGRGLQLLFYSVGIGQISSEVPQNLSASRPQDRQFILSSKKLLLSDSGFYLCAWITGGNTIYFGEGSWLTVV.

This sequence joins TRBV7-6 and TRBJ1-1; D unresolved. Germline assignment: CDR1 SGHVS and CDR2 FNYEAQ. This CDR3 is built from 13 residues. V was clipped by 1 base and J by 3 bases, with 6 bases between them. The CDR3 reads CASSLGAHTEAFF. CDR3 DNA: TGTGCCAGCAGCTTAGGGGCCCACACTGAAGCTTTCTTT.

This chain uses TRBV5-1 with TRBJ2-7; TRBD1 matches at 10 bases. With 1 base clipped from V and 1 base from J, the junction kept 11 bases outside the gene matches. Germline values: CDR1 SGHRS, CDR2 YFSETQ. The CDR3 is 18 residues long. The CDR3 sequence is CASSLSRDRGRISYEQYF. DNA for the CDR3: TGCGCCAGCAGCTTGTCGAGGGACAGGGGACGAATTTCCTACGAGCAGTACTTC.

This chain joins TRBV5-1 and TRBJ2-3, with TRBD2 identical over 14 bases. The trim removed 4 bases at V and 5 bases at J, leaving 3 bases unmatched. The CDR3 totals 15 residues. Germline V gene sequence: CDR1 SGHRS, CDR2 YFSETQ. Here the CDR3 DNA reads TGCGCCAGCAGCCTCGGGACTAGCGGGGGAGATACGCAGTATTTT. It encodes CASSLGTSGGDTQYF.

The chain recombines TRBV19 with TRBJ2-5, with 7 bases lining up with TRBD1. Looked up from germline, CDR1 is LNHDA and CDR2 is SQIVND (reference sequence). V was pared by 4 bases and J by 0 bases, with 5 bases of the junction left unmatched. The CDR3 contains 15 residues. The CDR3 is CASSTGQTHQETQYF. As DNA, the CDR3 is TGTGCCAGTAGTACGGGACAGACTCACCAAGAGACCCAGTACTTC.

The CDR3 spells CASSLDISRAETQYF. The CDR3 DNA reads TGTGCCAGCAGCTTGGACATTTCGAGGGCCGAGACCCAGTACTTC. The rearrangement links TRBV5-6 to TRBJ2-5; TRBD2 is a possible D gene (5 bases). V gave up 0 bases and J gave up 5 bases, with 14 bases separating them. The CDR3 contains 15 residues. Germline assignment: CDR1 SGHDT and CDR2 YYEEEE.

This rearrangement joins TRBV10-1 to TRBJ2-1, with D perhaps matching TRBD2 (6 bases). The V gene's germline CDR1 is WNHNN and CDR2 SYGVQD (reference sequence). Trimming removed 2 bases at V and 4 bases at J, with 18 bases between. The CDR3 is 17 residues long. CDR3 loop: CASSEPLGLAGYNEQFF. The CDR3 nucleotides are TGCGCCAGCAGTGAGCCCTTGGGGCTGGCGGGGTACAATGAGCAGTTCTTC.

V gene TRBV9 combines with J gene TRBJ2-3, with D possibly TRBD2 on 6 matching bases. Deletions cut 2 bases from V and 1 base from J, with 11 bases between. Germline values: CDR1 SGDLS, CDR2 YYNGEE. The CDR3 has 15 amino acids. CDR3 loop: CASSVSGERTDTQYF. The CDR3 DNA reads TGTGCCAGCAGCGTTTCGGGGGAACGCACAGATACGCAGTATTTT. The entire variable domain, with the rest obtained from reference TRBV9 and TRBJ2-3, is as follows: DSGVTQTPKHLITATGQRVTLRCSPRSGDLSVYWYQQSLDQGLQFLIQYYNGEERAKGNILERFSAQQFPDLHSELNLSSLELGDSALYFCASSVSGERTDTQYFGPGTRLTVL.